This T cell receptor beta chain comes out of a study of blood T cell repertoires in COVID-19. Study at large: Whether acute or convalescent, the COVID-19 samples came from the United States, Italy and Spain. T cells, B-cell-depleted T cells, or PBMCs supplied cDNA or gDNA.

The ends were cut back, 6 bases at V and 4 bases at J, with 19 bases in the middle. This CDR3 has 15 residues. The germline V gene has CDR1 SGHRS and CDR2 YFSETQ. Sequenced by immunoSEQ multiplex PCR; TCRdb stores in-frame clones only, minus some. In the table there are 120,000 to 150,000 clones, around 90% of which are singletons. Sequencing was done on a sample of peripheral blood. The rearrangement joins TRBV5-1 to TRBJ1-1, with no clear D. The receptor's source is a human donor in a cohort sampled during active COVID-19. CDR3 amino acids: CASTAGWGESTEAFF. CDR3 in DNA: TGCGCCAGCACTGCGGGGTGGGGAGAGAGCACTGAAGCTTTCTTT.